Listed below are T cell receptor beta chains from one sample, sequenced in a study of control samples from healthy donors and cancer patients. The assay was immunoSEQ multiplex PCR, and TCRdb's table has in-frame clones only and misses some. Found here are some 180,000 clones; the top ten clones hold roughly 2%. The material sequenced was blood. The receptor set was obtained from a woman aged 30 to 39 in good health. CDR3s leave out the opening cysteine and the closing phenylalanine or tryptophan.

TRBJ1-2	TRBV12-3/TRBV12-4	ASSFGNNYGYT
TRBJ2-5	TRBV28	ASSSLAGGLSETQY
TRBJ2-7	TRBV27	ASSSRTSSSYEQY
TRBJ2-1	TRBV9	ASSGPSSGYEQF
TRBJ2-1	TRBV10-3	AISEYRQDNEQF
TRBJ1-3	TRBV4-3	ASSQDRTGLNTIY
TRBJ1-5	TRBV28	ASRDRGMSNQPQH
TRBJ2-6	TRBV27	ASTSGWGATSGANVLT
TRBJ1-5	TRBV28	ASSLSRGLYQPQH
TRBJ1-1	TRBV6-5	ASSQRGSNTEAF
TRBJ2-5	TRBV19	ASNRGAEETQY
TRBJ2-7	TRBV20-1	SAREAYEQY
TRBJ1-1	TRBV29-1	SVALNMNTEAF
TRBJ2-3	TRBV27	ASSLSPGSPSPGTQY
TRBJ1-1	TRBV5-1	ASSLIPPRPGVGNTEAF
TRBJ1-3	TRBV28	ASSLGFASGNTIY
TRBJ1-1	TRBV5-8	ASSLETGGDTEAF
TRBJ2-7	TRBV7-2	ASSLPGTYRPYEQY
TRBJ1-4	TRBV5-5	ATRGLDSSTNEKLF
TRBJ1-1	TRBV9	ASSVATSTEAF
TRBJ1-4	TRBV28	ASMATGRKLF
TRBJ1-1	TRBV24-1	ATSSTGNAF
TRBJ1-5	TRBV7-8	ASSLGWAFLQPQH
TRBJ1-4	TRBV11-2	ASSLDRDRQGRGKLF
TRBJ2-3	TRBV3-1/TRBV3-2	ASSQEDTSTDTQY
TRBJ2-1	TRBV27	ASSFLGSYNEQF
TRBJ2-3	TRBV6-4	ASSRLAGGLDTQY
TRBJ2-3	TRBV4-1	ASSQGILGGAPDTQY
TRBJ2-7	TRBV9	ASSPGGKLTYEQY
TRBJ1-5	TRBV18	ASSSAGSNQPQH
TRBJ2-7	TRBV11-2	ASSLTGPSYEQY
TRBJ1-4	TRBV5-1	ASSPSRDRGRDEKLF
TRBJ1-5	TRBV12-5	ASGLEGQPQH
TRBJ1-6	TRBV5-6	ASSLGAPRPLH
TRBJ1-6	TRBV11-3	ASRPTLDRGNNSPLH
TRBJ1-6	TRBV7-2	ASSLFQNNSPLH
TRBJ1-3	TRBV19	ASSMERGSGNTIY
TRBJ2-3	TRBV3-1/TRBV3-2	ASSIVDTQY
TRBJ1-2	TRBV5-1	ASSLPGAESGGYT
TRBJ1-3	TRBV7-9	ASSPWDSRGNTIY
TRBJ2-3	TRBV28	ASSFGTANTDTQY
TRBJ1-5	TRBV2	ASRGVRGGNQPQH
TRBJ2-1	TRBV4-1	ASSHTSGGLGEQF
TRBJ1-6	TRBV28	ASSPAQGQGGSWSPLH
TRBJ2-7	TRBV3-1/TRBV3-2	ASSHLDRAWYD
TRBJ1-2	TRBV2	ASGLDYGYT
TRBJ1-2	TRBV5-1	ASSPGSLTGGYGYT
TRBJ1-2	TRBV15	ATSSISLRAGYT
TRBJ1-4	TRBV28	ASRPSGGRVTNEKLF